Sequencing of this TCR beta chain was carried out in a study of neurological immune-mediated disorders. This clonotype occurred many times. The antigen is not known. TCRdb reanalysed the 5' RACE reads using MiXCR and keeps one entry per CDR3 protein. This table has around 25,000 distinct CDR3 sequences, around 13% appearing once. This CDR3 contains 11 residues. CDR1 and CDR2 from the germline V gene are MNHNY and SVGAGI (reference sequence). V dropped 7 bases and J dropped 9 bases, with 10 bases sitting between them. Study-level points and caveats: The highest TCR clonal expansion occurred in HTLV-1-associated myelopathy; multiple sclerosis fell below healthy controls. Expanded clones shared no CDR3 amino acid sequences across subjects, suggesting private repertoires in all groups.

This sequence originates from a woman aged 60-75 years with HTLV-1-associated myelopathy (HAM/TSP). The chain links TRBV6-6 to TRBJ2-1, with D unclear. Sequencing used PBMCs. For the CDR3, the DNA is TGTGCCAGCACCCACTCTAGTGAGCAGTTCTTC. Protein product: CASTHSSEQFF.